A single sample gave rise to the 18 T cell receptor beta chains below, sequenced in a study of shared clonotypes between healthy human individuals. Sequencing was performed with immunoSEQ multiplex PCR; in TCRdb, only in-frame clones are kept and a portion is missing. The data show about 560,000 clones, about 80% seen once. Sequenced sample: PBMCs. Receptor source: a woman aged 40 to 55 in good health. Some clones in this sample may be carry-over from other donors' samples.

The chain is built from TRBV4-3 and TRBJ2-7, with 8 bases fitting TRBD2. CDR3 length: 15 amino acids. Germline values: CDR1 LGHNA, CDR2 YSLEER. The ends lost 1 base at V and 3 bases at J; junction bases unmatched: 5. CDR3 loop: CASSQGTSSYYEQYF. The CDR3 nucleotides read TGCGCCAGCAGCCAAGGGACTAGCTCATACTACGAGCAGTACTTC.

This clone was seen only a few times. The CDR3 sequence is CASSFQGHPSVYNEQFF. CDR3 DNA sequence: TGCGCCAGCAGCTTCCAGGGACACCCAAGTGTCTACAATGAGCAGTTCTTC. The chain joins TRBV5-1 to TRBJ2-1, with D tentatively TRBD1 (6 bases). The germline CDR1 and CDR2 sequences are SGHRS and YFSETQ. The CDR3 sequence is 17 residues long. Trimming left V 2 bases short and J 3 bases short, with 18 bases between.

This clone came up once. The chain recombines TRBV6-1 with TRBJ1-2, with D tentatively TRBD1 (5 bases). CDR1 and CDR2 from the germline V gene are MNHNS and SASEGT. Trimming pared 7 bases from V and 3 bases from J, leaving 15 bases between. The CDR3 spans 14 residues. CDR3 in amino acids: CASTQGQGHYGYTF. Written as DNA, the CDR3 is TGTGCCAGCACCCAAGGGCAGGGCCACTATGGCTACACCTTC.

V is TRBV13 and J is TRBJ1-1; maybe TRBD1 (5 bases). Trimming pared 5 bases from V and 1 base from J, leaving 8 bases between. Germline loops: CDR1 PRHDT, CDR2 FYEKMQ (reference sequence). This CDR3 is 13 amino acids long. The CDR3 reads CASSGGGNTEAFF. CDR3 nucleotide sequence: TGTGCCAGCAGCGGGGGTGGGAACACTGAAGCTTTCTTT.

The chain has TRBV15 and TRBJ2-5; unclear D gene. V was trimmed by 2 bases and J by 5 bases, leaving 6 bases between them. Germline V gene data show CDR1 as LNHNV and CDR2 as YYDKDF (reference sequence). The CDR3 is made up of 12 amino acids. The CDR3 reads CATSRSQETQYF. Written as DNA, the CDR3 is TGTGCCACCAGCAGATCCCAGGAGACCCAGTACTTC.

The genes are TRBV7-8 and TRBJ1-2; no definite D call. CDR3 length equals 13 residues. V lost 0 bases and J 2 bases, leaving 4 bases between the germline ends. The germline V gene encodes CDR1 SGHVS and CDR2 FQNEAQ. The CDR3 DNA sequence: TGTGCCAGCAGCTTAGCCCGGAACTATGGCTACACCTTC. Translated, it gives CASSLARNYGYTF.

V usage is TRBV21-1 and J usage is TRBJ2-5. TRBV21-1 is classified as a pseudogene. The CDR3 has 16 residues. As DNA, the CDR3 is TGTGCCAGCAGCAAATTCGAGGGGACCGTTGGAGAGACCCAGTACTTC. Its translation: CASSKFEGTVGETQYF.

This clone appeared many times. The chain's CDR3 is CASSLGAQTSYEQYF. The DNA of the CDR3 is TGTGCCAGCAGCTTAGGCGCCCAGACGTCCTACGAGCAGTACTTC. This chain joins TRBV7-8 and TRBJ2-7; D gene uncertain. Trimming removed 1 base from V and 1 base from J, with 11 bases in between. CDR1 SGHVS and CDR2 FQNEAQ come from the germline V gene. This CDR3 contains 15 residues.

This sequence joins TRBV7-2 and TRBJ2-1; 11 bases are shared with TRBD1. The length of the CDR3 is 18 residues. V trimming: 1 base; J trimming: 7 bases; junction bases outside the gene matches: 12. CDR1 SGHTA and CDR2 FQGNSA come from the germline V gene. The CDR3 sequence: CASSLDGFGGQGVNEQFF. CDR3 nucleotide sequence: TGTGCCAGCAGCTTAGATGGTTTTGGGGGACAGGGGGTGAATGAGCAGTTCTTC.

The gene calls are TRBV5-1 and TRBJ2-1; 8 bases are a match to TRBD2. Trimming removed 2 bases from V and 10 bases from J; junction bases left unmatched: 8. CDR1 is SGHRS and CDR2 is YFSETQ in the germline V gene. The CDR3 spans 14 residues. For the CDR3, the DNA is TGCGCCAGCAGCTTATTCGGGACTAGAGAGGAGCAGTTCTTC. Protein sequence: CASSLFGTREEQFF.

V gene TRBV28 combines with J gene TRBJ1-2; possibly TRBD1 for D (5 bases). The CDR3 runs 14 residues. Trimming cost V 3 bases and J 4 bases, with 12 bases left between them. Germline V gene sequence: CDR1 MDHEN, CDR2 SYDVKM. The CDR3 DNA follows: TGTGCCAGCAGTTTCCAGGGACCCGCCTATGGCTACACCTTC. It encodes CASSFQGPAYGYTF.

V and J are TRBV11-2 and TRBJ2-7; 10 bases align to TRBD2. There are 16 residues in the CDR3. CDR1 SGHAT and CDR2 FQNNGV come from the germline V gene. The J segment lost 3 bases and the V segment lost 5 bases, leaving 10 bases of the junction unmatched. CDR3 in amino acids: CASSPSGTSVYYEQYF. Written as DNA, the CDR3 is TGTGCCAGCAGCCCATCCGGGACTAGCGTGTACTACGAGCAGTACTTC.

The chain joins TRBV11-2 to TRBJ2-4; weak D call: TRBD1 (6 bases). The ends were cut back, 0 bases at V and 0 bases at J, with 12 bases in the middle. Germline V lookup: CDR1 SGHAT, CDR2 FQNNGV. This CDR3 spans 17 amino acids. CDR3 loop: CASSLDRDILAKNIQYF. CDR3 bases: TGTGCCAGCAGCTTAGACCGGGACATATTAGCCAAAAACATTCAGTACTTC. The full variable domain, completed using reference TRBV11-2 and TRBJ2-4, is EAGVAQSPRYKIIEKRQSVAFWCNPISGHATLYWYQQILGQGPKLLIQFQNNGVVDDSQLPKDRFSAERLKGVDSTLKIQPAKLEDSAVYLCASSLDRDILAKNIQYFGAGTRLSVL.

The chain uses TRBV5-5 and TRBJ2-7; 8 bases align to TRBD1. CDR1 is SGHKS and CDR2 is YYEKEE in the germline V gene (reference sequence). The V gene end was trimmed by 2 bases and the J gene end by 1 base; junction bases not matched to a gene: 17. The CDR3 is made up of 19 amino acids. Here the CDR3 DNA reads TGTGCCAGCAGCTTAGCGGTGAGAACAGGGGGACTGGGGTCCTACGAGCAGTACTTC. Translated: CASSLAVRTGGLGSYEQYF.

This clone was seen once. The chain employs TRBV6-5 and TRBJ2-5; D gene unclear. Germline CDR1 and CDR2: MNHEY and SVGAGI. There are 14 residues in the CDR3. The V end was cut by 7 bases, the J end by 0 bases, with 12 bases between. The CDR3 sequence is CASNSVGHQETQYF. The CDR3 nucleotides are TGTGCCAGCAATTCCGTGGGCCACCAAGAGACCCAGTACTTC.

This chain uses TRBV30 with TRBJ2-2; maybe TRBD2 (6 bases). The V and J ends lost 0 bases and 1 base respectively, with 15 bases between them. Germline values: CDR1 GTSNPN, CDR2 SVGIG (reference sequence). CDR3 length: 17 residues. CDR3 nucleotides: TGTGCCTGGAGTGTAGGAGGGAGTGGTTGGAACACCGGGGAGCTGTTTTTT. It translates to CAWSVGGSGWNTGELFF.

As regards this clone: The junction differs from germline at one of its ends, possibly a read error. This chain connects TRBV10-3 to TRBJ1-5, with D unresolved. The length of the CDR3 is 16 residues. The germline CDR1 and CDR2 sequences are ENHRY and SYGVKD. The CDR3 loop is CAISKSPGRSNQPQHF. The CDR3 nucleotides are TGTGCCATCAGTAAGTCCCCTGGACGGAGCAATCAGCCCCAGCATTTT.

The gene calls are TRBV27 and TRBJ2-2; 8 nucleotides match TRBD2. J was trimmed by 2 bases and V by 5 bases; bases with no gene match: 10. This CDR3 is 17 amino acids long. Germline V gene data show CDR1 as MNHEY and CDR2 as SMNVEV (reference sequence). The CDR3 region is CASSSLGGRINTGELFF. The CDR3 bases are TGTGCCAGCAGTAGCTTGGGCGGGAGGATCAACACCGGGGAGCTGTTTTTT.